The clone carrying this T cell receptor beta chain was found a few times. No antigen is known for it. Each CDR3 protein gets one entry after TCRdb re-called the 5' RACE reads with MiXCR. The profile shows tens of thousands of distinct CDR3 sequences, roughly 12% of them singletons. V was cut by 4 bases and J by 8 bases, with 12 bases left in between. This CDR3 is 13 amino acids long. The germline V gene has CDR1 LGHDT and CDR2 YNNKEL (reference sequence). This sample is drawn from a study of T-cell memory formation after mild COVID-19. Turning to the study itself: Clusters were largely donor specific.

General study points: Contracting clones from day 15 to 85 showed balanced CD4/CD8; later expanders favored CD4+. Specificity for SARS-CoV-2 was not confirmed among the second-wave clones peaking on day 37. Contracting CD4+ clones sat mainly in CM and EM; CD8+ in EMRA.

Sequencing used PBMCs or a T cell subset sorted from them (not recorded which). The genes are TRBV3-1 and TRBJ2-1; D uncertain. This sequence originates from a man younger than 30 who had mild COVID-19 (a few samples of this study predate the infection). Cell type and time point are not known. The CDR3 is CASSLRSGDEQFF. CDR3 nucleotide sequence: TGTGCCAGCAGCCTAAGGTCGGGCGATGAGCAGTTCTTC.